What follows are 10 T cell receptor beta chains derived from one specimen sequenced in a study of regulatory T cells in long-lasting Graves disease. Assembly of TCR beta libraries relied on iRepertoire HTBI primers together with Arm-PCR of CDR3 regions. TCRdb analysed the multiplex PCR reads with MiXCR anew, one entry per CDR3 protein. The repertoire includes around 400,000 distinct CDR3 sequences, 15% of them detected once, and roughly 8% sits in the top ten. The sample's time point: newly diagnosed GD, antithyroid drugs for less than 3 months. From RNA extracted from PBMCs, the TCR library was made. This sample also appeared in a second study, on T cells in Graves' hyperthyroidism and ophthalmopathy.

Here the sequenced sample was peripheral blood mononuclear cells (PBMCs), taken at new diagnosis, from a patient treated with antithyroid drugs. The receptor source for this set is a woman aged 40 to 49 with Graves disease.

The gene calls are TRBV2 and TRBJ1-1, with a possible D match to TRBD1 (6 bases). The CDR3 length is 13 residues. Germline assignment: CDR1 SNHLY and CDR2 FYNNEI. Trimming left V 6 bases short and J 7 bases short, with 15 bases between. The CDR3, as DNA: TGTGCCAGCAGCCGATGGACAGCTGATGAAGCTTTCTTT. It specifies CASSRWTADEAFF.

There are many counts of this clonotype. The rearrangement joins TRBV28 to TRBJ2-3; 9 bases match TRBD2. The CDR3 extends over 14 amino acids. The junction had 9 bases not matched to a gene; V was cut back by 8 bases and J by 6 bases. CDR1 and CDR2 (germline): MDHEN, SYDVKM. For the CDR3, the DNA is TGTGCCAGCTGGGCGGGAGGGCCGGGGGATACGCAGTATTTT. It yields the protein CASWAGGPGDTQYF.

The rearrangement joins TRBV28 to TRBJ1-5; TRBD1 matches at 7 bases. The CDR3 sequence is 16 residues long. V lost 3 bases and J lost 0; bases outside the gene matches: 5. Germline CDR1 is MDHEN and CDR2 is SYDVKM. CDR3 in DNA: TGTGCCAGCAGTTTGGCGCAGGGGGATAGCAATCAGCCCCAGCATTTT. Protein product: CASSLAQGDSNQPQHF.

This clonotype occurred many times. The genes are TRBV13 and TRBJ2-3; 7 bases map to TRBD2. Germline V gene data show CDR1 as PRHDT and CDR2 as FYEKMQ (reference sequence). The CDR3 totals 15 residues. Trimming removed 6 bases from V and 6 bases from J; junction bases left unmatched: 12. The CDR3 DNA reads as TGTGCCAGCAGTCTTGGGGCGGGAGAGGCGGATACGCAGTATTTT. Translating it yields CASSLGAGEADTQYF.

At least ten counts were recorded for this clonotype. The rearrangement joins TRBV2 to TRBJ1-4; TRBD1 matches at 8 bases. The germline gives CDR1 SNHLY, CDR2 FYNNEI. J gave up 3 bases and V 5 bases, and 14 bases lay outside the gene matches. This CDR3 comprises 18 residues. This CDR3 reads CASSFTRTGWGANEKLFF. In nucleotides, the CDR3 is TGTGCCAGCAGTTTCACCCGGACAGGGTGGGGAGCTAATGAAAAACTGTTTTTT.

This clonotype was seen only a few times. The chain links TRBV20-1 to TRBJ1-5; perhaps TRBD1 as D (5 bases). Trimming took 0 bases from V and 3 from J, leaving 18 bases between them. Per germline, CDR1 DFQATT and CDR2 SNEGSKA (reference sequence). CDR3 size: 17 residues. The CDR3 DNA sequence: TGCAGTGCTAGAGATAAACCCGGGGGAATAAACAATCAGCCCCAGCATTTT. It codes for CSARDKPGGINNQPQHF.

This clonotype occurred many times. The chain employs TRBV2 and TRBJ2-3; TRBD2 matches 12 bases. Germline V gene lookup returns CDR1 SNHLY and CDR2 FYNNEI. The CDR3 extends over 14 amino acids. V lost 7 bases to trimming and J lost 5 bases; unmatched junction nucleotides: 4. CDR3 sequence reads: CASMRGLAGDTQYF. The DNA for the CDR3 is TGTGCCAGCATGAGGGGACTAGCGGGAGATACGCAGTATTTT. Combining the CDR3 with reference TRBV2 and TRBJ2-3 gives the whole variable domain EPEVTQTPSHQVTQMGQEVILRCVPISNHLYFYWYRQILGQKVEFLVSFYNNEISEKSEIFDDQFSVERPDGSNFTLKIRSTKLEDSAMYFCASMRGLAGDTQYFGPGTRLTVL.

This clonotype has a count of ten or more. The V and J genes are TRBV2 and TRBJ1-1; 7 positions agree with TRBD1. In germline, CDR1 is SNHLY, CDR2 FYNNEI. This CDR3 is built from 15 residues. Trimming cost V 5 bases and J 4 bases; bases outside gene matches: 10. The DNA for the CDR3 is TGTGCCAGCAGTCGTTTACAGGGGTCGAGCACTGAAGCTTTCTTT. Its translation is CASSRLQGSSTEAFF.

This clonotype was recorded many times. The rearrangement links TRBV28 to TRBJ2-1; 7 bases match TRBD1. The CDR3 runs 15 residues. Germline values: CDR1 MDHEN, CDR2 SYDVKM. V gave up 4 bases and J gave up 4 bases; unmatched junction bases: 7. This chain's CDR3 is CASSSPTTGYNEQFF. In DNA, the CDR3 is TGTGCCAGCAGTTCCCCAACGACAGGGTACAATGAGCAGTTCTTC. The whole variable domain, filled in from reference TRBV28 and TRBJ2-1, reads DVKVTQSSRYLVKRTGEKVFLECVQDMDHENMFWYRQDPGLGLRLIYFSYDVKMKEKGDIPEGYSVSREKKERFSLILESASTNQTSMYLCASSSPTTGYNEQFFGPGTRLTVL.

This clonotype occurred many times. The genes are TRBV27 and TRBJ2-3, with 10 nucleotides matching TRBD1. CDR1 is MNHEY and CDR2 is SMNVEV in the germline V gene (reference sequence). This CDR3 has 16 residues. J was trimmed by 6 bases and V by 6 bases; bases with no gene match: 12. CDR3 bases: TGTGCCAGCAGCCAAGGACAGGGGGGTTCATTGGATACGCAGTATTTT. Residues: CASSQGQGGSLDTQYF.